These 20 T cell receptor beta chains share one sample of origin, sequenced in a study of T cell responses to AZD1222 COVID-19 vaccine. Using immunoSEQ multiplex PCR, the repertoire was profiled, and TCRdb retains in-frame clones only, with some absent. The data show around 100,000 clones, roughly 85% seen once. The sequencing used peripheral blood, collected 28 days after the second AZD1222 dose. The receptors were sampled from an adult who received the AZD1222 COVID-19 vaccine.

The chain joins TRBV4-1 to TRBJ2-7, with D perhaps TRBD2 (6 bases). The CDR3 contains 16 residues. In germline, CDR1 is MGHRA, CDR2 YSYEKL. V shed 3 bases and J shed 1 base, with 16 bases lying between them. CDR3 in DNA: TGCGCCAGCAGCCAGGACGGGACGGGGGAATCCTACGAGCAGTACTTC. Translated, it gives CASSQDGTGESYEQYF.

The rearrangement links TRBV10-3 to TRBJ1-6, with D possibly TRBD1 on 6 matching bases. There are 13 residues in the CDR3. Germline CDR1 and CDR2: ENHRY and SYGVKD. V dropped 8 bases and J dropped 7 bases, with 12 bases sitting between them. The CDR3 loop is CAIHRDNNSPLHF. The DNA of the CDR3 is TGTGCCATCCACCGGGACAACAATTCACCCCTCCACTTT.

CDR3 in amino acids: CASRYRGQDHGYTF. DNA for the CDR3: TGTGCCAGCAGATACAGGGGGCAAGACCATGGCTACACCTTC. The rearrangement links TRBV6-5 to TRBJ1-2; 9 nucleotides match TRBD1. Trimming at V came to 6 bases and at J to 6 bases, leaving 8 bases not matched to a gene. The germline CDR1 and CDR2 sequences are MNHEY and SVGAGI. This CDR3 spans 14 amino acids.

The chain uses TRBV10-2 and TRBJ1-6; D unclear. The V end was cut by 4 bases, the J end by 7 bases, with 8 bases between. Germline values: CDR1 WSHSY, CDR2 SAAADI. The CDR3 is 13 residues long. CDR3 residues: CASSVTLNSPLHF. The CDR3, as DNA: TGCGCCAGCAGTGTAACTCTGAATTCACCCCTCCACTTT.

The chain joins TRBV6-2 or TRBV6-3 to TRBJ2-3, with TRBD2 matching 7 bases. The CDR3 sequence is 15 residues long. The J segment lost 4 bases and the V segment lost 0 bases, leaving 4 bases of the junction unmatched. Germline V gene sequence: CDR1 MNHEY, CDR2 SVGEGT. DNA for the CDR3: TGTGCCAGCAGTTACTCGGATAGCGGGCCAGATACGCAGTATTTT. Protein: CASSYSDSGPDTQYF.

V gene TRBV5-1 combines with J gene TRBJ1-2, with 7 nucleotides matching TRBD1. There are 15 residues in the CDR3. CDR1 is SGHRS, CDR2 YFSETQ, per germline. Trimming at V came to 0 bases and at J to 5 bases, leaving 7 bases not matched to a gene. This CDR3 is CASSLATGRGYGYTF. The CDR3 bases are TGCGCCAGCAGCTTGGCGACAGGGAGGGGATATGGCTACACCTTC.

This clone has only a few counts. The V gene is TRBV19, the J gene TRBJ1-1; perhaps TRBD1 as D (6 bases). The CDR3 is 15 amino acids. CDR1 and CDR2 from the germline V gene are LNHDA and SQIVND (reference sequence). Trimming took off 5 bases at V and 0 bases at J, with 13 bases between the two ends. The CDR3 spells CASSSRTELNTEAFF. The CDR3 nucleotides are TGTGCCAGTAGTTCCCGGACAGAATTGAACACTGAAGCTTTCTTT.

The chain has TRBV29-1 and TRBJ1-5; D might be TRBD1 (6 bases). CDR1 is SQVTM and CDR2 is ANQGSEA in the germline V gene. V gave up 4 bases and J gave up 5 bases, with 12 bases separating them. This CDR3 spans 13 amino acids. The CDR3 bases are TGCAGCGTTGTAACAGGGTCGGATCAGCCCCAGCATTTT. It is translated as CSVVTGSDQPQHF.

The chain carries TRBV21-1 and TRBJ1-4. TRBV21-1 is recorded as a pseudogene. The CDR3 runs to 15 residues. The CDR3 DNA is TGTGCCAGCCTCAAAGCAGGGTTAGGCAATGAAAAACTGTTTTTT. It specifies CASLKAGLGNEKLFF.

This rearrangement joins TRBV6-6 to TRBJ1-1; D is perhaps TRBD1 (6 bases). The ends were cut back, 7 bases at V and 1 base at J, with 13 bases in the middle. CDR1 is MNHNY, CDR2 SVGAGI, per germline (reference sequence). This CDR3 region has 14 residues. Written as DNA, the CDR3 is TGTGCCAGCAAAGGTTTAGGGGGGAACACTGAAGCTTTCTTT. Its translation is CASKGLGGNTEAFF.

This rearrangement joins TRBV13 to TRBJ2-1; the match to TRBD2 covers 10 bases. With 2 bases clipped from V and 2 bases from J, the junction kept 9 bases outside the gene matches. The CDR3 loop spans 18 amino acids. The germline gives CDR1 PRHDT, CDR2 FYEKMQ (reference sequence). The CDR3 spells CASSLKTSGNLPYNEQFF. In DNA, the CDR3 is TGTGCCAGCAGCTTAAAAACTAGCGGGAATCTACCCTACAATGAGCAGTTCTTC.

This rearrangement joins TRBV15 to TRBJ1-4, with D uncertain. The germline CDR1 and CDR2 sequences are LNHNV and YYDKDF (reference sequence). The CDR3 sequence is 13 residues long. V lost 0 bases and J 8 bases, leaving 7 bases between the germline ends. CDR3 coding DNA: TGTGCCACCAGCAGAGATCTAATCGAAAAACTGTTTTTT. Its protein is CATSRDLIEKLFF.

DNA for the CDR3: TGTGCCAGCAGCCGTTCGTCCAGCGTGACCGGGGAGCTGTTTTTT. This sequence encodes CASSRSSSVTGELFF. The chain combines TRBV7-8 with TRBJ2-2; D not certain. This CDR3 comprises 15 residues. Trimming removed 5 bases from V and 5 bases from J, with 15 bases in between. CDR1 and CDR2 (germline): SGHVS, FQNEAQ.

V is TRBV2 and J is TRBJ2-3; D might be TRBD2 (6 bases). CDR3 length: 15 residues. The V end was cut by 8 bases, the J end by 0 bases, with 15 bases between. Germline-derived CDR1 and CDR2 are SNHLY and FYNNEI. In nucleotides, the CDR3 is TGTGCCAGCCCCGGGACTCAAACTAGCACAGATACGCAGTATTTT. Protein sequence: CASPGTQTSTDTQYF.

The chain employs TRBV9 and TRBJ2-7; the D gene is possibly TRBD2 (6 bases). V lost 3 bases, J lost 0 bases, and 13 bases lay in between. CDR1 is SGDLS, CDR2 YYNGEE, per germline. This CDR3 spans 15 amino acids. The CDR3 here is CASSGDSNPSYEQYF. The CDR3 bases are TGTGCCAGCAGCGGGGACTCCAATCCCTCCTACGAGCAGTACTTC.

The chain joins TRBV5-5 to TRBJ1-5, with D possibly being TRBD1 (6 bases). Germline V gene lookup returns CDR1 SGHKS and CDR2 YYEKEE (reference sequence). The CDR3 sequence is 15 residues long. Trimming took 0 bases from V and 5 from J, leaving 12 bases between them. The CDR3 is CASSLDGTLHQPQHF. The CDR3 nucleotides are TGTGCCAGCAGCTTGGACGGGACACTTCATCAGCCCCAGCATTTT.

The chain employs TRBV10-3 and TRBJ2-7, with 14 bases lining up with TRBD2. Germline V lookup: CDR1 ENHRY, CDR2 SYGVKD. V lost 9 bases to trimming and J lost 4 bases; unmatched junction nucleotides: 2. The CDR3 length is 13 residues. The CDR3 loop reads CAIGTSGSYEQYF. DNA for the CDR3: TGTGCCATTGGGACTAGCGGGAGTTACGAGCAGTACTTC.

This chain joins TRBV7-9 and TRBJ2-5; D remains ambiguous. The CDR3 length is 14 residues. Trimming cost V 3 bases and J 5 bases, with 13 bases left between them. Germline CDR1 is SEHNR and CDR2 is FQNEAQ (reference sequence). CDR3 in DNA: TGTGCCAGCAGCTTCGACGCCTCCCGGGAGACCCAGTACTTC. This sequence encodes CASSFDASRETQYF.

This chain joins TRBV5-1 and TRBJ1-4, with 9 bases lining up with TRBD1. Per the germline V gene, CDR1 is SGHRS and CDR2 is YFSETQ. V lost 4 bases, J lost 7 bases, and 5 bases stayed unmatched. The CDR3 totals 14 residues. The CDR3 loop is CASSLQGASEKLFF. CDR3 sequence (DNA): TGCGCCAGCAGCCTACAGGGGGCTTCTGAAAAACTGTTTTTT.

V and J are TRBV28 and TRBJ1-5; D gene unclear. The CDR3 sequence is 12 residues long. With 4 bases removed from V and 0 bases from J, the gap between germline ends came to 1 base. The germline CDR1 and CDR2 sequences are MDHEN and SYDVKM. The CDR3 DNA is TGTGCCAGCAGTTATAGCAATCAGCCCCAGCATTTT. Its protein is CASSYSNQPQHF.